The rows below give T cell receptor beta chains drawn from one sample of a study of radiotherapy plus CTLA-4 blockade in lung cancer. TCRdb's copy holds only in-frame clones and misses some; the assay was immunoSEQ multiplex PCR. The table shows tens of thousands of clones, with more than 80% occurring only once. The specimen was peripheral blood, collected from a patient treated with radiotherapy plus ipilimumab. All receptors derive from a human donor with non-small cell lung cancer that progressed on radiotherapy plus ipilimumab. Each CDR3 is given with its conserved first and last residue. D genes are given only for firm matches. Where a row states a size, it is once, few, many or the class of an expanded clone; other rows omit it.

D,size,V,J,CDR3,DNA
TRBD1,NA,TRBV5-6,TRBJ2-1,CASSLPTGFNEQFF,TGTGCCAGCAGTCTTCCGACAGGGTTCAATGAGCAGTTCTTC
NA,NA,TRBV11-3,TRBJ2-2,CASSLYRNTGELFF,TGTGCCAGCAGCTTATACAGGAACACCGGGGAGCTGTTTTTT
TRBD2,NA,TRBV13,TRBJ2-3,CASSLLAGVGTDTQYF,TGTGCCAGCAGCTTACTAGCGGGGGTGGGGACAGATACGCAGTATTTT
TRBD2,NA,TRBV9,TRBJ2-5,CASSVGGGQETQYF,TGTGCCAGCAGCGTAGGGGGGGGACAAGAGACCCAGTACTTC
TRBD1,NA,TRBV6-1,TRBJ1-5,CASRAGGADNQPQHF,TGTGCCAGCAGGGCAGGGGGCGCGGACAATCAGCCCCAGCATTTT
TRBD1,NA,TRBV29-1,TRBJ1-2,CSVDGLGDRTYGYTF,TGCAGCGTTGATGGGCTTGGGGACAGAACCTATGGCTACACCTTC
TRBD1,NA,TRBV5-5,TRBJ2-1,CASSLWTGRKSYNEQFF,TGTGCCAGCAGCCTCTGGACAGGGAGGAAATCCTACAATGAGCAGTTCTTC
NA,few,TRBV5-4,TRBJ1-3,CASSPEHSGNTIYF,TGTGCCAGCAGCCCCGAGCACTCTGGAAACACCATATATTTT
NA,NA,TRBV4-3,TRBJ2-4,CASSQDAGAGNIQYF,TGCGCCAGCAGCCAAGATGCGGGGGCCGGGAACATTCAGTACTTC
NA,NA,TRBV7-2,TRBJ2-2,CASSSYSTGELFF,TGTGCCAGCAGCTCCTACTCCACCGGGGAGCTGTTTTTT
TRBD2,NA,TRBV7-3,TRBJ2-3,CASSQRGVEDTQYF,TGTGCCAGCTCCCAGCGGGGGGTCGAAGATACGCAGTATTTT
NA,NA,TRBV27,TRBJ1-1,CASSSAASRWVNTEAFF,TGTGCCAGCAGTTCGGCGGCTTCTAGGTGGGTGAACACTGAAGCTTTCTTT
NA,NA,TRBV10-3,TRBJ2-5,CAISSLLEETQYF,TGTGCCATCAGTTCACTTCTTGAGGAGACCCAGTACTTC
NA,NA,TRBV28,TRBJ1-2,CASSSFDSNYGYTF,TGTGCCAGCAGTTCCTTCGACAGTAACTATGGCTACACCTTC
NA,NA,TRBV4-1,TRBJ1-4,CASSHQRGNPREKLFF,TGCGCCAGCAGCCACCAACGGGGGAACCCTCGGGAAAAACTGTTTTTT
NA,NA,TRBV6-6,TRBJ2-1,CASSTTSYNEQFF,TGTGCCAGCAGTACGACTAGCTACAATGAGCAGTTCTTC
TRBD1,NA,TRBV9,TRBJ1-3,CASSAGDREFAGNTIYF,TGTGCCAGCAGCGCTGGGGACAGGGAATTTGCTGGAAACACCATATATTTT
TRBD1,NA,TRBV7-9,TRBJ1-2,CASSTTGDSTLYGYTF,TGTGCCAGCAGCACCACCGGGGACAGTACCCTTTATGGCTACACCTTC
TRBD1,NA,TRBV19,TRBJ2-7,CASSRAGTGGYEQYF,TGTGCCAGTAGTCGGGCCGGGACAGGGGGTTACGAGCAGTACTTC
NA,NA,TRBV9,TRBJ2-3,CASSPEVGTPTDTQYF,TGTGCCAGCAGCCCAGAGGTGGGGACACCAACAGATACGCAGTATTTT
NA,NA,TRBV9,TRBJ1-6,CASSGYHNSPLHF,TGTGCCAGCAGCGGTTATCATAATTCACCCCTCCACTTT
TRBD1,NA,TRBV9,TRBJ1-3,CASSFSDRAGNTIYF,TGTGCCAGCAGCTTCTCGGACAGGGCTGGAAACACCATATATTTT
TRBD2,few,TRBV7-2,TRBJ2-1,CASSSAIGGGAYNEQFF,TGTGCCAGCAGCTCCGCCATCGGCGGGGGGGCCTACAATGAGCAGTTCTTC
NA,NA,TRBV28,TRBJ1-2,CASSTTGGYTF,TGTGCCAGCAGTACCACGGGGGGCTACACCTTC
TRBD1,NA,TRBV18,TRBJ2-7,CASSPGQAPYEQYF,TGTGCCAGCTCGCCGGGACAGGCTCCCTACGAGCAGTACTTC
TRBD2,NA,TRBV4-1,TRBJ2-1,CASSQDTSGAHNEQFF,TGCGCCAGCAGCCAAGACACTAGCGGGGCTCACAATGAGCAGTTCTTC
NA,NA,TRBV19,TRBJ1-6,CASRAAAYGSPLHF,TGTGCCAGTAGGGCTGCGGCTTACGGTTCGCCCCTCCACTTT
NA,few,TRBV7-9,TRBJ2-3,CASSFELTDTQYF,TGTGCCAGCAGCTTTGAGCTCACAGATACGCAGTATTTT